This TCR beta chain stems from a study of blood T cell repertoires in COVID-19. Study-wide context: Samples taken during acute and convalescent COVID-19 were collected in the United States, Italy and Spain. From T cells, B-cell-depleted T cells, or PBMCs came the material, which was cDNA or gDNA.

The CDR3 totals 16 residues. Measured with immunoSEQ multiplex PCR; TCRdb has only the in-frame clones, and not every one. The sample shows a few hundred thousand clones, around 87% of them seen only once. The rearrangement joins TRBV21-1 to TRBJ1-1; TRBD1 was called by the table and not checked on the DNA. TRBV21-1 is flagged as a pseudogene. The clonotype originates from a woman aged 35 to 49 who had recovered from COVID-19. The material sequenced was PBMCs or T cells enriched from blood (not recorded which). CDR3 DNA sequence: TGTGCCAGCAGCAAAGCTACACTGACAGGAGGCACTGAAGCTTTCTTT. As protein: CASSKATLTGGTEAFF.